The present T cell receptor beta chain was sequenced within a study of cytomegalovirus exposure and HLA in healthy donors. Study-level findings and limits: The study labeled fewer than 200 TCR beta chains cytomegalovirus-associated. Cytomegalovirus status was reportedly diagnosed by the classifier with high specificity and sensitivity. A previous analysis found most TCR beta V segments productive roughly 90% or roughly 30% of the time.

As concerns this clone: The antigen remains unidentified.

Vbeta (60) and Jbeta (13) primers were used in the PCR. The assay was immunoSEQ multiplex PCR, and TCRdb's table has in-frame clones only and misses some. Of about 180,000 clones listed, 60% to 85% were seen once; the top ten hold around 1.6%. Germline V gives CDR1 LNHDA, CDR2 SQIVND (reference sequence). CDR3 length: 14 amino acids. V shed 7 bases, J shed 2 bases, and the junction held 4 bases outside the gene matches. The chain combines TRBV19 with TRBJ1-3; TRBD1 matches at 8 bases. The source material was PBMCs. This TCR derives from a man between 18 and 35 years old in good health and CMV-seronegative. CDR3 loop: CASIPDRAGNTIYF. The CDR3 region has the DNA TGTGCCAGTATCCCGGACAGGGCTGGAAACACCATATATTTT.